This T cell receptor (beta chain) was recorded in a study of beta chain features in type 1 diabetes. V was pared by 4 bases and J by 7 bases, with 16 bases between. The germline gives CDR1 SGHVS, CDR2 FNYEAQ. The CDR3 totals 14 residues. Purities in excess of 95% were seen in all sorted populations. This clone was counted only a few times. The antigen is unknown. General observations from the study: Naive, central memory and Treg TCRB repertoires appeared more alike in patients than in healthy donors. Type 1 diabetes patients showed fewer insertions and more deletions at VDJ junctions.

Every isolated RNA sample was fully reverse transcribed, so sequencing captured expressed TCRB transcripts. Repertoires were generated with immunoSEQ multiplex PCR, while TCRdb's copy carries only in-frame clones and drops some. The data hold some 270,000 clones, with roughly 8% observed a single time. The clonotype originates from a woman between 18 and 29 years old in good health. Sample: central memory CD4+ T cells from blood. This chain connects TRBV7-6 to TRBJ1-1, with a tentative D call TRBD1 (5 bases). CDR3 loop: CASSWRQRGGEAFF. The DNA for the CDR3 is TGTGCCAGCAGCTGGCGACAGCGGGGGGGTGAAGCTTTCTTT.